Shown below are 29 T cell receptor beta chains from a single sample sequenced in a study of blood T cell repertoires in COVID-19. Sequenced by immunoSEQ multiplex PCR; TCRdb stores in-frame clones only, minus some. The table lists about 360,000 clones, about 88% of them singletons. Sequenced input: peripheral blood. Every receptor here comes from a woman in her fifties or sixties with COVID-19, enrolled during active disease.

The rearrangement joins TRBV3-1 (or the pseudogene TRBV3-2) to TRBJ2-1, with D possibly TRBD2 on 6 matching bases. Germline loops: CDR1 LGHDT, CDR2 YNNKEL (reference sequence). The CDR3 runs 14 residues. V dropped 4 bases and J dropped 5 bases, with 12 bases sitting between them. DNA for the CDR3: TGTGCCAGCAGCCGGAGGGAAGGGGACAATGAGCAGTTCTTC. Its protein product is CASSRREGDNEQFF.

This rearrangement joins TRBV10-2 to TRBJ2-2; D perhaps matches TRBD2 (5 bases). Germline CDR1 is WSHSY and CDR2 is SAAADI. This CDR3 contains 16 residues. V lost 8 bases, J lost 4 bases, and 20 bases lay in between. CDR3: CASGPMPGSGTGELFF. Written as DNA, the CDR3 is TGCGCCAGCGGCCCAATGCCGGGGAGTGGCACCGGGGAGCTGTTTTTT.

A single count supports this clone. The chain is built from TRBV27 and TRBJ1-1; D may be TRBD1 (6 bases). Trimming took off 1 base at V and 0 bases at J, with 9 bases between the two ends. The CDR3 runs 15 residues. The germline CDR1 and CDR2 sequences are MNHEY and SMNVEV (reference sequence). The DNA of the CDR3 is TGTGCCAGCAGTTTATACGGGGGGCTGAACACTGAAGCTTTCTTT. Translating gives CASSLYGGLNTEAFF.

This chain uses TRBV24-1 with TRBJ2-7; D perhaps matches TRBD2 (5 bases). The length of the CDR3 is 13 residues. Trimming shortened V by 4 bases and J by 5 bases, and 11 bases separated the two germline ends. Germline values: CDR1 KGHDR, CDR2 SFDVKD. The CDR3 nucleotides read TGTGCCACCAGTGAGTCGAGAGGGAACGAGCAGTACTTC. Amino acids: CATSESRGNEQYF.

The rearrangement links TRBV10-2 to TRBJ2-2, with 8 bases identical to TRBD2. V shed 3 bases and J 2 bases; nucleotides not matched to a gene: 14. Germline lookup yields CDR1 WSHSY and CDR2 SAAADI. There are 19 residues in the CDR3. The CDR3, as DNA: TGCGCCAGCAGTGATGGGGGTGGTCTAGCGGGCTTCAACACCGGGGAGCTGTTTTTT. Amino acids: CASSDGGGLAGFNTGELFF.

CDR3 bases: TGTGCCAGCAGCTTCAGCAGGGGGAACACTGAAGCTTTCTTT. Protein sequence: CASSFSRGNTEAFF. V gene TRBV7-2 combines with J gene TRBJ1-1, with a weak D call TRBD1 (6 bases). The CDR3 consists of 14 residues. The V gene lost 3 bases and the J gene lost 1 base, with 9 bases spanning the gap. Germline loops: CDR1 SGHTA, CDR2 FQGNSA.

The chain combines TRBV15 with TRBJ1-3, with D perhaps TRBD1 (5 bases). This CDR3 has 15 amino acids. Trimming shortened V by 3 bases and J by 2 bases, and 11 bases separated the two germline ends. Germline CDR1 LNHNV, CDR2 YYDKDF (reference sequence). The CDR3 sequence is CATSRTVLTGNTIYF. CDR3 nucleotide sequence: TGTGCCACCAGCAGGACAGTCCTTACTGGAAACACCATATATTTT.

This clone has only a few counts. The chain joins TRBV9 to TRBJ2-3; 8 nucleotides agree with TRBD1. Germline V gene data show CDR1 as SGDLS and CDR2 as YYNGEE. V lost 0 bases and J lost 5; bases outside the gene matches: 2. This CDR3 contains 14 residues. The CDR3 region is CASSVETGGDTQYF. The DNA of the CDR3 is TGTGCCAGCAGCGTAGAAACAGGGGGAGATACGCAGTATTTT.

The chain couples TRBV27 to TRBJ2-3; possibly TRBD2 for D (5 bases). The CDR3 loop spans 14 amino acids. Trimming removed 1 base at V and 6 bases at J, with 11 bases between. Germline-derived CDR1 and CDR2 are MNHEY and SMNVEV (reference sequence). For the CDR3, the DNA is TGTGCCAGCAGTTTATACAGTGGCGGGGATACGCAGTATTTT. It is translated as CASSLYSGGDTQYF.

CDR3 nucleotides: TGTGCCAGCTCACCGAGGACAGGGGGCGTTTTGGAGACCCAGTACTTC. Its translation: CASSPRTGGVLETQYF. The genes are TRBV18 and TRBJ2-5, with 11 nucleotides matching TRBD1. The germline V gene encodes CDR1 KGHSH and CDR2 LQKENI. V was pared by 3 bases and J by 5 bases, with 8 bases of the junction left unmatched. The CDR3 totals 16 residues.

This sequence joins TRBV11-3 and TRBJ1-1; possible D gene TRBD1, 5 bases. The CDR3 contains 14 residues. Trimming removed 8 bases at V and 2 bases at J, with 15 bases between. The germline V gene has CDR1 SGHNT and CDR2 YENEEA. The DNA of the CDR3 is TGTGCCAGCGGGGAGGGGCCCTCCAACACTGAAGCTTTCTTT. Encoded protein: CASGEGPSNTEAFF.

This clone is a singleton in its sample. The chain links TRBV9 to TRBJ1-1; weak D call: TRBD1 (5 bases). CDR3 length: 12 amino acids. Germline assignment: CDR1 SGDLS and CDR2 YYNGEE. Trimming removed 6 bases at V and 3 bases at J, with 9 bases between. CDR3 DNA: TGTGCCAGCATGGGGCTGGACACTGAAGCTTTCTTT. Translated: CASMGLDTEAFF.

The chain links TRBV7-8 to TRBJ1-1; 7 bases match TRBD1. The length of the CDR3 is 13 residues. Germline V lookup: CDR1 SGHVS, CDR2 FQNEAQ. Trimming at V came to 3 bases and at J to 6 bases, leaving 4 bases not matched to a gene. CDR3 coding DNA: TGTGCCAGCAGCTTCGACAGGGATGCTGAAGCTTTCTTT. Translating gives CASSFDRDAEAFF.

The chain joins TRBV4-1 to TRBJ1-2; 7 bases match TRBD1. This CDR3 is built from 16 residues. Germline V gene data show CDR1 as MGHRA and CDR2 as YSYEKL. Germline trimming cut 4 bases from V and 0 bases from J; bases unmatched to any gene: 8. The CDR3 is CASSPGTANSNYGYTF. In DNA form, the CDR3 reads TGCGCCAGCAGCCCTGGGACAGCCAATTCTAACTATGGCTACACCTTC.

J is TRBJ1-1 and V is TRBV2; weak D call: TRBD1 (6 bases). The germline V gene encodes CDR1 SNHLY and CDR2 FYNNEI. The V gene lost 7 bases and the J gene lost 1 base, with 10 bases spanning the gap. CDR3 length: 13 amino acids. DNA of the CDR3: TGTGCCAGCATTATGACAGGGAACACTGAAGCTTTCTTT. This translates into CASIMTGNTEAFF. The whole variable domain, filled in from reference TRBV2 and TRBJ1-1, reads EPEVTQTPSHQVTQMGQEVILRCVPISNHLYFYWYRQILGQKVEFLVSFYNNEISEKSEIFDDQFSVERPDGSNFTLKIRSTKLEDSAMYFCASIMTGNTEAFFGQGTRLTVV.

The rearrangement uses TRBV9 and TRBJ1-2; D unresolved. V was trimmed by 5 bases and J by 0 bases, leaving 5 bases between them. Germline CDR1 reads SGDLS; CDR2 reads YYNGEE. This CDR3 contains 12 residues. CDR3 in DNA: TGTGCCAGCAGTACACCTAACTATGGCTACACCTTC. As protein: CASSTPNYGYTF.

This clone was counted between two and nine times. The chain joins TRBV2 to TRBJ2-7, with 10 bases matching TRBD2. Germline V gene lookup returns CDR1 SNHLY and CDR2 FYNNEI. CDR3 length: 14 residues. V trimming: 8 bases; J trimming: 1 base; junction bases outside the gene matches: 5. The CDR3 here is CASGLAGVSYEQYF. CDR3 in DNA: TGTGCCAGCGGCCTAGCGGGGGTTTCCTACGAGCAGTACTTC.

The chain links TRBV27 to TRBJ2-7, with 8 bases aligning to TRBD1. This CDR3 is built from 15 residues. The V gene's germline CDR1 is MNHEY and CDR2 SMNVEV (reference sequence). Trimming removed 8 bases from V and 3 bases from J; junction bases left unmatched: 12. The CDR3 nucleotides read TGTGCCAGCGTCACCTCCGGGACAGGTCACTACGAGCAGTACTTC. Its protein is CASVTSGTGHYEQYF.

The chain employs TRBV5-4 and TRBJ1-2, with D maybe TRBD1 (6 bases). Germline V gene data show CDR1 as SGHNT and CDR2 as YYREEE (reference sequence). The CDR3 extends over 13 amino acids. V was clipped by 0 bases and J by 7 bases, with 10 bases between them. The CDR3 reads CASSLEGVPGYTF. CDR3 nucleotides: TGTGCCAGCAGCTTGGAGGGGGTGCCTGGCTACACCTTC.

V is TRBV4-3 and J is TRBJ1-2, with a possible D match to TRBD1 (5 bases). V lost 1 base to trimming and J lost 4 bases, with 28 bases between them. Looked up from germline, CDR1 is LGHNA and CDR2 is YSLEER. CDR3 length: 20 amino acids. In DNA form, the CDR3 reads TGCGCCAGCAGCCAAGGGGTCCCAGCCAGTGGAAACAGGAAAGTCTATGGCTACACCTTC. This gives the protein CASSQGVPASGNRKVYGYTF.

There are a few counts of this clone. The chain is built from TRBV6-4 and TRBJ2-2, with 9 positions matching TRBD1. Trimming at V came to 5 bases and at J to 7 bases, leaving 8 bases not matched to a gene. The CDR3 length is 15 residues. Germline-derived CDR1 and CDR2 are MRHNA and SNTAGT. The CDR3 here is CASSPGQGEIGELFF. Written as DNA, the CDR3 is TGTGCCAGCAGTCCGGGACAGGGTGAGATCGGGGAGCTGTTTTTT.

This chain joins TRBV28 and TRBJ1-1; TRBD1 might be the D (6 bases). The V end lost 6 bases, the J end lost 0 bases, and 17 bases lay between the germline ends. The CDR3 has 16 residues. The V gene's germline CDR1 is MDHEN and CDR2 SYDVKM. This CDR3 is CASRSTGGLMNTEAFF. CDR3 DNA sequence: TGTGCCAGCAGATCCACGGGGGGGCTAATGAACACTGAAGCTTTCTTT.

This clone was found once. CDR3 nucleotides: TGTGCCTGGAGAGCAGGGTCTAATTCACCCCTCCACTTT. It codes for CAWRAGSNSPLHF. The V and J genes are TRBV30 and TRBJ1-6, with D maybe TRBD1 (5 bases). V dropped 3 bases and J dropped 6 bases, with 9 bases sitting between them. Germline CDR1 GTSNPN, CDR2 SVGIG (reference sequence). The CDR3 totals 13 residues.

The rearrangement joins TRBV7-9 to TRBJ2-3; 7 bases map to TRBD1. The CDR3 covers 16 residues. V lost 5 bases to trimming and J lost 4 bases; unmatched junction nucleotides: 12. Germline V CDR1 and CDR2: SEHNR, FQNEAQ (reference sequence). DNA of the CDR3: TGTGCCAGCAGCAAGAGACAGGGTAGATTAGCAGATACGCAGTATTTT. This gives the protein CASSKRQGRLADTQYF.

This clone was detected once. The V gene is TRBV4-1, the J gene TRBJ2-7; maybe TRBD2 (6 bases). Trimming pared 0 bases from V and 0 bases from J, leaving 6 bases between. Germline lookup yields CDR1 MGHRA and CDR2 YSYEKL. There are 14 residues in the CDR3. In DNA, the CDR3 is TGCGCCAGCAGCCAAGAGGGACTCTCCTACGAGCAGTACTTC. It codes for CASSQEGLSYEQYF.

This chain joins TRBV5-4 and TRBJ2-7, with D possibly matching TRBD1 (6 bases). Trimming left V 0 bases short and J 0 bases short, with 10 bases between. The CDR3 consists of 15 residues. Germline V gives CDR1 SGHNT, CDR2 YYREEE (reference sequence). The CDR3 bases are TGTGCCAGCAGCTTGGGGACAGTTTCCTCCTACGAGCAGTACTTC. Protein: CASSLGTVSSYEQYF.

This rearrangement joins TRBV5-4 to TRBJ1-2; 9 bases align to TRBD1. J lost 9 bases, V lost 3 bases, and 6 bases had no gene match. This CDR3 spans 13 amino acids. Germline V CDR1 and CDR2: SGHNT, YYREEE (reference sequence). CDR3 nucleotides: TGTGCCAGCAGCTCGGGACAGGGAAATCGCTACACCTTC. Protein sequence: CASSSGQGNRYTF.

The genes are TRBV5-6 and TRBJ2-7; TRBD1 agrees at 9 bases. J was trimmed by 2 bases and V by 4 bases; bases with no gene match: 4. CDR1 is SGHDT and CDR2 is YYEEEE in the germline V gene. The CDR3 runs 14 residues. CDR3 in DNA: TGTGCCAGCAGCCCCGGGACAGGGACCTACGAGCAGTACTTC. Its translation: CASSPGTGTYEQYF.

This clone was picked up one time. The chain links TRBV27 to TRBJ2-7, with D maybe TRBD1 (5 bases). The CDR3 has 14 residues. V lost 5 bases and J lost 1, with 12 bases in between. The germline gives CDR1 MNHEY, CDR2 SMNVEV (reference sequence). The CDR3, as DNA: TGTGCCAGCAGTCGGGCAGGGCCTTCCTACGAGCAGTACTTC. It is translated as CASSRAGPSYEQYF.